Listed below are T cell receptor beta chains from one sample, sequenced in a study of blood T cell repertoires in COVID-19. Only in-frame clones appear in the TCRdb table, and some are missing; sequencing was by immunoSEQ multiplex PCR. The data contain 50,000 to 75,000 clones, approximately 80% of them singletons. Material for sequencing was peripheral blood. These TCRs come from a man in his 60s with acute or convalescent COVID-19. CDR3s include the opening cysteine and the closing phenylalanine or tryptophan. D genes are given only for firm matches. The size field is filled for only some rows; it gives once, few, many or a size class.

cdr3_nt: TGTGCCAGCAGTTCGTCCTACAGGGGGAGTTACAATGAGCAGTTCTTC
cdr3_aa: CASSSSYRGSYNEQFF
v_call: TRBV28
clone_size: NA
j_call: TRBJ2-1
d_call: TRBD1

cdr3_nt: TGTGCCAGTAGTAGGTCGGATACTAACTACGAGCAGTACTTC
cdr3_aa: CASSRSDTNYEQYF
v_call: TRBV19
clone_size: NA
j_call: TRBJ2-7
d_call: NA

cdr3_nt: TGCGCCAGCAGCTTGGGGACTAGCGGGGCTATATTCACAGATACGCAGTATTTT
cdr3_aa: CASSLGTSGAIFTDTQYF
v_call: TRBV5-1
clone_size: NA
j_call: TRBJ2-3
d_call: TRBD2

cdr3_nt: TGTGCCACCAGTGACCCGCGGGGGGCCACCGGGGAGCTGTTTTTT
cdr3_aa: CATSDPRGATGELFF
v_call: TRBV24-1
clone_size: NA
j_call: TRBJ2-2
d_call: TRBD2

cdr3_nt: TGTGCCAGTAACAGACAGGACGGTCAGCCCCAGCATTTT
cdr3_aa: CASNRQDGQPQHF
v_call: TRBV19
clone_size: NA
j_call: TRBJ1-5
d_call: NA

cdr3_nt: TGTGCCAGCTCACCAGTTGACAGTAGCTCCTATAATTCACCCCTCCACTTT
cdr3_aa: CASSPVDSSSYNSPLHF
v_call: TRBV18
clone_size: NA
j_call: TRBJ1-6
d_call: NA

cdr3_nt: TGTGCCAGTAGCGAGGGACAGAGGGATGAAAAACTGTTTTTT
cdr3_aa: CASSEGQRDEKLFF
v_call: TRBV19
clone_size: NA
j_call: TRBJ1-4
d_call: TRBD1

cdr3_nt: TGTGCCAGCAGCCCTCGGGGTTCGGGGGAGCTGTTTTTT
cdr3_aa: CASSPRGSGELFF
v_call: TRBV27
clone_size: once
j_call: TRBJ2-2
d_call: NA

cdr3_nt: TGTGCCAGCAGCGTAGTGGGACAAGGCGAGCAGTACTTC
cdr3_aa: CASSVVGQGEQYF
v_call: TRBV9
clone_size: NA
j_call: TRBJ2-7
d_call: NA

cdr3_nt: TGCGCCAGCAGCGCTCAGACAGGGGGCGGAACAGATACGCAGTATTTT
cdr3_aa: CASSAQTGGGTDTQYF
v_call: TRBV10-1
clone_size: NA
j_call: TRBJ2-3
d_call: TRBD1

cdr3_nt: TGTGCCATCGACTCCAGGGCGAGGGGCTACACCTTC
cdr3_aa: CAIDSRARGYTF
v_call: TRBV28
clone_size: NA
j_call: TRBJ1-2
d_call: NA

cdr3_nt: TGTGCCAGCAGCTTAGAGCGGCAGCCTTACAATGAGCAGTTCTTC
cdr3_aa: CASSLERQPYNEQFF
v_call: TRBV7-2
clone_size: NA
j_call: TRBJ2-1
d_call: NA

cdr3_nt: TGTGCCAGCAGCCGGGACACGAACACTGAAGCTTTCTTT
cdr3_aa: CASSRDTNTEAFF
v_call: TRBV7-8
clone_size: NA
j_call: TRBJ1-1
d_call: NA

cdr3_nt: TGTGCCAGCAAGGCGGGGATGGAGGAGCAGTTCTTC
cdr3_aa: CASKAGMEEQFF
v_call: TRBV11-2
clone_size: few
j_call: TRBJ2-1
d_call: NA

cdr3_nt: TGTGCCAGCAGCCCCGAGTGGAGAGGGAGGACACCCCTCCACTTT
cdr3_aa: CASSPEWRGRTPLHF
v_call: TRBV7-8
clone_size: NA
j_call: TRBJ1-6
d_call: NA

cdr3_nt: TGCGCCAGCAGCTGGGGACTAGTGGGCACAGATACGCAGTATTTT
cdr3_aa: CASSWGLVGTDTQYF
v_call: TRBV5-1
clone_size: NA
j_call: TRBJ2-3
d_call: TRBD2

cdr3_nt: TGTGCCAGCAGCTTGGACAGGCTCTCCTACGAGCAGTACTTC
cdr3_aa: CASSLDRLSYEQYF
v_call: TRBV5-5
clone_size: NA
j_call: TRBJ2-7
d_call: NA

cdr3_nt: TGTGCCAGCAGCGGGCGGGGGGTGGCCAAAGAGACCCAGTACTTC
cdr3_aa: CASSGRGVAKETQYF
v_call: TRBV7-2
clone_size: NA
j_call: TRBJ2-5
d_call: TRBD2

cdr3_nt: TGTGCCAGCAGCGGGGGACTAGCGGTACAAGAGACCCAGTACTTC
cdr3_aa: CASSGGLAVQETQYF
v_call: TRBV5-6
clone_size: NA
j_call: TRBJ2-5
d_call: TRBD2

cdr3_nt: TGTGCCGGCCAGACAGGGGTGGGCCCCAATAGCAATCAGCCCCAGCATTTT
cdr3_aa: CAGQTGVGPNSNQPQHF
v_call: TRBV19
clone_size: NA
j_call: TRBJ1-5
d_call: TRBD1

cdr3_nt: TGCAGCGTTGCTTTTTTGGCAGGGGTCGAGCAGTACTTC
cdr3_aa: CSVAFLAGVEQYF
v_call: TRBV29-1
clone_size: NA
j_call: TRBJ2-7
d_call: NA

cdr3_nt: TGTGCCAGCAGACGACAGGGGAACTACAATGAGCAGTTCTTC
cdr3_aa: CASRRQGNYNEQFF
v_call: TRBV2
clone_size: once
j_call: TRBJ2-1
d_call: TRBD1

cdr3_nt: TGTGCCAGCAGTCAGGACAGGGGGCTTTACTCCTACGAGCAGTACTTC
cdr3_aa: CASSQDRGLYSYEQYF
v_call: TRBV28
clone_size: NA
j_call: TRBJ2-7
d_call: TRBD1

cdr3_nt: TGTGCCAGCAGACCGGGACAGGGGGCGAATGGCTACACCTTC
cdr3_aa: CASRPGQGANGYTF
v_call: TRBV5-4
clone_size: NA
j_call: TRBJ1-2
d_call: TRBD1

cdr3_nt: TGTGCCAGCAGCGTAGAACCAGGGCGCACAGATACGCAGTATTTT
cdr3_aa: CASSVEPGRTDTQYF
v_call: TRBV9
clone_size: NA
j_call: TRBJ2-3
d_call: NA

cdr3_nt: TGTGCCAGCAGCCCCGCCCGCGGGGGATACTCGGACATTCAGTACTTC
cdr3_aa: CASSPARGGYSDIQYF
v_call: TRBV7-2
clone_size: few
j_call: TRBJ2-4
d_call: TRBD2

cdr3_nt: TGTGCCAGTGGACAGGGCTGGCTAGCCAAAAACATTCAGTACTTC
cdr3_aa: CASGQGWLAKNIQYF
v_call: TRBV27
clone_size: few
j_call: TRBJ2-4
d_call: TRBD1

cdr3_nt: TGTGCCAGCAGCTTAGTGGCAGGAACTCTCACAGATACGCAGTATTTT
cdr3_aa: CASSLVAGTLTDTQYF
v_call: TRBV11-2
clone_size: NA
j_call: TRBJ2-3
d_call: NA

cdr3_nt: TGTGCCAGTAGTATCTCGCCGGGACAGAACACTGAAGCTTTCTTT
cdr3_aa: CASSISPGQNTEAFF
v_call: TRBV19
clone_size: NA
j_call: TRBJ1-1
d_call: NA

cdr3_nt: TGTGCCATCAGTGAAGGGGCTGCTAATGAAAAACTGTTTTTT
cdr3_aa: CAISEGAANEKLFF
v_call: TRBV10-3
clone_size: NA
j_call: TRBJ1-4
d_call: NA

cdr3_nt: TGTGCCACCAGTGAGAGGACAGATACGCAGTATTTT
cdr3_aa: CATSERTDTQYF
v_call: TRBV24-1
clone_size: few
j_call: TRBJ2-3
d_call: NA

cdr3_nt: TGCGCCAGCAGGGGACTAGCGGGGGGCGCCCCCCATGTCACAGATACGCAGTATTTT
cdr3_aa: CASRGLAGGAPHVTDTQYF
v_call: TRBV10-2
clone_size: NA
j_call: TRBJ2-3
d_call: TRBD2

cdr3_nt: TGTGCCAGCAGTGAATCCCTGGGAGCGGAGACCCAGTACTTC
cdr3_aa: CASSESLGAETQYF
v_call: TRBV25-1
clone_size: few
j_call: TRBJ2-5
d_call: NA

cdr3_nt: TGTGCCACCAGTGATAGTTTGCGGGGAGCTAGCACAGATACGCAGTATTTT
cdr3_aa: CATSDSLRGASTDTQYF
v_call: TRBV24-1
clone_size: NA
j_call: TRBJ2-3
d_call: NA

cdr3_nt: TGTGCCAGCACCCGGGGAGAATATACGCAGTATTTT
cdr3_aa: CASTRGEYTQYF
v_call: TRBV5-6
clone_size: NA
j_call: TRBJ2-3
d_call: NA

cdr3_nt: TGTGCCAGCAGCGCGGTGGGGGCTAGCACAGATACGCAGTATTTT
cdr3_aa: CASSAVGASTDTQYF
v_call: TRBV9
clone_size: NA
j_call: TRBJ2-3
d_call: NA

cdr3_nt: TGTGCCAGCAGCTTAGATCTGAGCGGCTACAATGAGCAGTTCTTC
cdr3_aa: CASSLDLSGYNEQFF
v_call: TRBV11-2
clone_size: NA
j_call: TRBJ2-1
d_call: NA

cdr3_nt: TGTGCCAGCCTGGGGAGGAACTATGGCTACACCTTC
cdr3_aa: CASLGRNYGYTF
v_call: TRBV3-1/TRBV3-2
clone_size: NA
j_call: TRBJ1-2
d_call: NA

cdr3_nt: TGTGCCAGCAGCTTCCCCCCGGATGAGCAGTTCTTC
cdr3_aa: CASSFPPDEQFF
v_call: TRBV5-8
clone_size: once
j_call: TRBJ2-1
d_call: NA

cdr3_nt: TGTGCCAGCTCAACTGACGGGGACTCTGGAAACACCATATATTTT
cdr3_aa: CASSTDGDSGNTIYF
v_call: TRBV18
clone_size: once
j_call: TRBJ1-3
d_call: NA